This T cell receptor beta chain was retrieved from a study of CD8 T cells in ankylosing spondylitis. Whole-study results and caveats: Roughly eight highly homologous variants formed a TCR beta motif that appeared characteristic of ankylosing spondylitis blood.

Germline assignment: CDR1 MDHEN and CDR2 SYDVKM. Trimming took 6 bases from V and 4 from J, leaving 10 bases between them. The length of the CDR3 is 14 residues. TCRdb reanalysed the 5' RACE reads using MiXCR and keeps one entry per CDR3 protein. The data hold around 440,000 distinct CDR3 sequences, with roughly 18% observed a single time. Notes on this clonotype: Its specificity is not known.

The TCR comes from a male donor with ankylosing spondylitis. The rearrangement links TRBV28 to TRBJ2-6; tentative D call: TRBD1 (6 bases). The sample was blood, either unsorted or a sorted T cell fraction (not recorded which). Here the CDR3 DNA reads TGTGCCAGCAGGCACAGGGCCGGGGCCAACGTCCTGACTTTC. Residues: CASRHRAGANVLTF.